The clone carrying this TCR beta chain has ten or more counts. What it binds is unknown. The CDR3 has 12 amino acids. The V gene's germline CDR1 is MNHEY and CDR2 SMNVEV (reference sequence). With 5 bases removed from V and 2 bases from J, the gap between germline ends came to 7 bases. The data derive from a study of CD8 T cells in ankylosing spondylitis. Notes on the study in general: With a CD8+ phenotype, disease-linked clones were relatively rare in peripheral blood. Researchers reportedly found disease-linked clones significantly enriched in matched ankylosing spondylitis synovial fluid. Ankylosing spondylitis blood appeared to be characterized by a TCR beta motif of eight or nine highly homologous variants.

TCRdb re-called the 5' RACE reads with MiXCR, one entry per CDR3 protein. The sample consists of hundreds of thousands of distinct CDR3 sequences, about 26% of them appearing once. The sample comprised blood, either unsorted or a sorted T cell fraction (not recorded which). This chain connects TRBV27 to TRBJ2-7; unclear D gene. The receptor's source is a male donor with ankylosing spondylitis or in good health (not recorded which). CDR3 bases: TGTGCCAGCAGTCCTTCCACCTACGAGCAGTACTTC. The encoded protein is CASSPSTYEQYF.